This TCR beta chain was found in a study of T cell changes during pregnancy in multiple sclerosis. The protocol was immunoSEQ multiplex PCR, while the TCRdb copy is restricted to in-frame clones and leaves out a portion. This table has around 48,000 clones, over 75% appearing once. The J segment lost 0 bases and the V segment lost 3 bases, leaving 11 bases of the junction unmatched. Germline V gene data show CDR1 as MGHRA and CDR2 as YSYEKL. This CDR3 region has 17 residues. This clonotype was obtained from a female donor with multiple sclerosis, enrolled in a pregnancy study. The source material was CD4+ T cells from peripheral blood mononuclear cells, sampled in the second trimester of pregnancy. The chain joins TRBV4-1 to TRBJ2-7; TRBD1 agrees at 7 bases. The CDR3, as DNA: TGCGCCAGCAGCCAGACCCGGGACAGCTATAGCTCCTACGAGCAGTACTTC. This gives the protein CASSQTRDSYSSYEQYF.